The TCR beta chain under discussion was sequenced for a study of CD8 T cells in Susac syndrome. For the study at large: Patients with Susac syndrome had blood drawn and were at that point therapy-naive, on corticosteroids, or on intravenous immunoglobulin alone.

CDR1 is SNHLY, CDR2 FYNNEI, per germline. The V end was cut by 0 bases, the J end by 14 bases, with 16 bases between. The CDR3 is 14 amino acids. The RNA input was about 0.45 to 1 ug, and it was reverse transcribed with random hexamers. TCRdb reanalysed the immunoSEQ multiplex PCR reads using MiXCR and keeps one entry per CDR3 protein. The sample yields roughly 140,000 distinct CDR3 sequences, 85% to 95% seen once. The TCR comes from a human donor with Susac syndrome. Sequencing was performed on CD4+ T cells from PBMCs. The V gene is TRBV2, the J gene TRBJ1-4; a weak D match, TRBD1 (6 bases). The CDR3 DNA reads TGTGCCAGCAGTGAAGCAGGGGCCGGGGGGCGGCTGTTTTTT. Protein: CASSEAGAGGRLFF.